Below, 28 T cell receptor beta chains from the same sample are listed, as sequenced in a study of sequential checkpoint blockade in melanoma. Profiled with immunoSEQ multiplex PCR; TCRdb holds only in-frame clones, not every one. Of about 9,300 clones in the sample, 27% were seen once. Treatment here: randomized to nivolumab then ipilimumab (arm A) or the reverse (arm B). The sample here was tumor tissue (inferred from file names), taken from a patient given nivolumab and ipilimumab in sequence. The receptors were gathered from a human donor with melanoma.

This clone has only a few counts. In DNA form, the CDR3 reads TGTGCCAGCAGTTCCCAGGGCAGGAAGGACGAGCAGTACGTC. This sequence encodes CASSSQGRKDEQYV. J is TRBJ2-7 and V is TRBV28, with D perhaps TRBD1 (5 bases). Germline loops: CDR1 MDHEN, CDR2 SYDVKM. V was clipped by 4 bases and J by 5 bases, with 15 bases between them. The CDR3 spans 14 residues.

The chain uses TRBV12-5 and TRBJ2-5; 11 nucleotides match TRBD2. Germline-derived CDR1 and CDR2 are LGHNT and FRNRAP. CDR3 size: 16 residues. The junction had 9 bases not matched to a gene; V was cut back by 4 bases and J by 5 bases. The CDR3 loop is CASGSPRTSGWETQYF. The CDR3 DNA sequence: TGTGCTAGTGGTTCCCCTCGGACTAGCGGGTGGGAGACCCAGTACTTC.

The V gene is TRBV5-1, the J gene TRBJ2-1; TRBD1 is a possible D gene (5 bases). Trimming removed 3 bases from V and 0 bases from J, with 13 bases in between. The CDR3 is 16 residues long. Germline lookup yields CDR1 SGHRS and CDR2 YFSETQ. CDR3 amino acids: CASSSLTGSSYNEQFF. The CDR3 nucleotides read TGCGCCAGCAGCTCCCTTACAGGAAGCTCCTACAATGAGCAGTTCTTC.

The table lists this clone with many counts. V gene TRBV6-8 combines with J gene TRBJ1-1; perhaps TRBD1 as D (5 bases). CDR1 is MNHGY, CDR2 SAAAGT, per germline. V lost 6 bases, J lost 1 base, and 12 bases lay in between. The CDR3 spans 14 residues. CDR3 bases: TGTGCCAGCAGCCCGGGACCCGGGAACACTGAAGCTTTCTTT. It codes for CASSPGPGNTEAFF.

This clone was counted a few times. The J gene is TRBJ1-2, the V gene TRBV28; 7 bases match TRBD1. The germline V gene has CDR1 MDHEN and CDR2 SYDVKM. The CDR3 is 14 amino acids. V gave up 3 bases and J gave up 5 bases; unmatched junction bases: 6. CDR3 loop: CASSLGQYNYGYTF. The CDR3 DNA reads TGTGCCAGCAGTTTGGGACAGTACAATTATGGCTACACCTTC.

This clone was recorded a few times. V and J are TRBV5-1 and TRBJ2-3; 10 bases are a match to TRBD2. Per the germline V gene, CDR1 is SGHRS and CDR2 is YFSETQ. V was clipped by 0 bases and J by 4 bases; unmatched bases: 8. The CDR3 is 17 residues long. CDR3 DNA sequence: TGCGCCAGCAGCTTGGCCGCAGCGGGGGGGCCATCAGATACGCAGTATTTT. Protein product: CASSLAAAGGPSDTQYF.

The rearrangement uses TRBV5-1 and TRBJ1-2; no definite D call. Germline CDR1 is SGHRS and CDR2 is YFSETQ. The CDR3 loop spans 14 amino acids. Trimming took off 0 bases at V and 3 bases at J, with 9 bases between the two ends. The CDR3 DNA sequence: TGCGCCAGCAGCTTGGCCGTGGAGTACTATGGCTACACCTTC. It encodes CASSLAVEYYGYTF.

This clone was counted at least ten times. The chain links TRBV11-3 to TRBJ1-2, with TRBD1 as a possible D gene (5 bases). Germline CDR1 reads SGHNT; CDR2 reads YENEEA. V lost 5 bases and J 5 bases, leaving 15 bases between the germline ends. The CDR3 totals 14 residues. This chain's CDR3 is CASSPSRWGYGYTF. Written as DNA, the CDR3 is TGTGCCAGCAGCCCTAGCCGTTGGGGGTATGGCTACACCTTC. The full variable domain, with the rest looked up from reference TRBV11-3 and TRBJ1-2, is EAGVVQSPRYKIIEKKQPVAFWCNPISGHNTLYWYLQNLGQGPELLIRYENEEAVDDSQLPKDRFSAERLKGVDSTLKIQPAELGDSAVYLCASSPSRWGYGYTFGSGTRLTVV.

The chain couples TRBV5-1 to TRBJ1-1; 8 bases map to TRBD1. V lost 1 base to trimming and J lost 5 bases; unmatched junction nucleotides: 7. This CDR3 is 15 amino acids long. The germline V gene has CDR1 SGHRS and CDR2 YFSETQ. The CDR3 region has the DNA TGCGCCAGCAGCTTGAGTCAGGGGGCAAAAACTGAAGCTTTCTTT. Amino acid sequence: CASSLSQGAKTEAFF.

This clone was recorded a few times. The chain joins TRBV9 to TRBJ1-1, with D hard to call. The CDR3 is 12 amino acids. CDR1 is SGDLS, CDR2 YYNGEE, per germline. The germline V and J ends were trimmed by 0 bases and 6 bases, with 6 bases remaining between them. The CDR3 DNA reads TGTGCCAGCAGCGTAGATACGGCTGAAGCTTTCTTT. Translated: CASSVDTAEAFF. Filled out from reference TRBV9 and TRBJ1-1, the complete variable domain reads DSGVTQTPKHLITATGQRVTLRCSPRSGDLSVYWYQQSLDQGLQFLIQYYNGEERAKGNILERFSAQQFPDLHSELNLSSLELGDSALYFCASSVDTAEAFFGQGTRLTVV.

This clone was counted only a few times. The rearrangement links TRBV2 to TRBJ1-1; no clear D. Germline V gene sequence: CDR1 SNHLY, CDR2 FYNNEI. Trimming removed 8 bases from V and 0 bases from J, with 7 bases in between. This CDR3 has 12 residues. CDR3 protein: CASGTMNTEAFF. In DNA form, the CDR3 reads TGTGCCAGCGGAACCATGAACACTGAAGCTTTCTTT. Full variable domain (missing parts from reference TRBV2 and TRBJ1-1): EPEVTQTPSHQVTQMGQEVILRCVPISNHLYFYWYRQILGQKVEFLVSFYNNEISEKSEIFDDQFSVERPDGSNFTLKIRSTKLEDSAMYFCASGTMNTEAFFGQGTRLTVV.

The V call is TRBV9, the J call TRBJ1-1, with TRBD1 identical over 7 bases. The germline CDR1 and CDR2 sequences are SGDLS and YYNGEE. This CDR3 contains 13 residues. J gave up 5 bases and V 4 bases, and 5 bases lay outside the gene matches. CDR3 in amino acids: CASSPRGQTEAFF. The DNA for the CDR3 is TGTGCCAGCAGCCCAAGGGGGCAAACTGAAGCTTTCTTT.

Judged by abundance, this clone is medium-sized. The J gene is TRBJ1-6, the V gene TRBV15, with D possibly being TRBD1 (5 bases). CDR3 length equals 15 residues. The V gene's germline CDR1 is LNHNV and CDR2 YYDKDF (reference sequence). The V end lost 0 bases, the J end lost 7 bases, and 10 bases lay between the germline ends. This CDR3 reads CATSRDEGQNSPLHF. The CDR3, as DNA: TGTGCCACCAGCAGAGATGAGGGGCAGAATTCACCCCTCCACTTT.

DNA for the CDR3: TGTGCCAGCTCACCTTCACAGGGGGATCAGCCCCAGCATTTT. Translating it yields CASSPSQGDQPQHF. The J gene is TRBJ1-5, the V gene TRBV18; TRBD1 aligns across 8 bases. CDR1 and CDR2 from the germline V gene are KGHSH and LQKENI. The V gene end was trimmed by 3 bases and the J gene end by 5 bases; junction bases not matched to a gene: 3. The CDR3 runs 14 residues. Full variable domain (rest looked up from reference TRBV18 and TRBJ1-5): NAGVMQNPRHLVRRRGQEARLRCSPMKGHSHVYWYRQLPEEGLKFMVYLQKENIIDESGMPKERFSAEFPKEGPSILRIQQVVRGDSAAYFCASSPSQGDQPQHFGDGTRLSIL.

This chain connects TRBV29-1 to TRBJ2-3; the D gene is possibly TRBD1 (5 bases). Germline CDR1 reads SQVTM; CDR2 reads ANQGSEA. The CDR3 consists of 12 residues. The V end lost 7 bases, the J end lost 0 bases, and 8 bases lay between the germline ends. CDR3 region: CSGDSSTDTQYF. The CDR3 nucleotides are TGCAGCGGAGACAGTAGCACAGATACGCAGTATTTT.

V gene TRBV28 combines with J gene TRBJ1-2, with TRBD1 as a possible D gene (5 bases). Trimming stripped 2 bases from V and 8 bases from J, with 9 bases between. Germline-derived CDR1 and CDR2 are MDHEN and SYDVKM. The CDR3 runs to 12 residues. The CDR3 spells CASSLRGRGYTF. The CDR3 DNA sequence: TGTGCCAGCAGTTTAAGGGGCAGGGGCTACACCTTC.

This clone occurred a few times. The chain combines TRBV11-3 with TRBJ2-1; the D gene is possibly TRBD2 (7 bases). The V end lost 2 bases, the J end lost 5 bases, and 16 bases lay between the germline ends. Germline CDR1 and CDR2: SGHNT and YENEEA. This CDR3 spans 16 amino acids. The CDR3 nucleotides are TGTGCCAGCAGCTTAAGGGGGGGCCTTTCCCACAATGAGCAGTTCTTC. Translating it yields CASSLRGGLSHNEQFF.

The V gene is TRBV9, the J gene TRBJ2-2; D is undetermined. Germline loops: CDR1 SGDLS, CDR2 YYNGEE. Trimming took 6 bases from V and 4 from J, leaving 13 bases between them. The length of the CDR3 is 14 residues. The CDR3 sequence: CASKPPGLTGELFF. The CDR3, as DNA: TGTGCCAGCAAACCCCCCGGTCTCACCGGGGAGCTGTTTTTT.

CDR3 sequence (DNA): TGTGCCAGCTCACCGCCCGGGGGAGGAAATTCACCCCTCCACTTT. Its protein is CASSPPGGGNSPLHF. The V and J genes are TRBV18 and TRBJ1-6; D perhaps matches TRBD1 (5 bases). This CDR3 is built from 15 residues. Looked up from germline, CDR1 is KGHSH and CDR2 is LQKENI. V was pared by 3 bases and J by 7 bases, with 13 bases between.

This clone was seen at least ten times. The chain carries TRBV11-3 and TRBJ1-1; 7 nucleotides align to TRBD1. The germline V gene encodes CDR1 SGHNT and CDR2 YENEEA. V lost 5 bases, J lost 1 base, and 7 bases stayed unmatched. There are 15 residues in the CDR3. The CDR3 sequence: CASSPRRQGNTEAFF. For the CDR3, the DNA is TGTGCCAGCAGCCCGCGGAGACAGGGGAACACTGAAGCTTTCTTT.

This clone was observed a few times. The V gene is TRBV28, the J gene TRBJ2-1, with 9 bases identical to TRBD2. CDR3 size: 15 residues. Germline V gene lookup returns CDR1 MDHEN and CDR2 SYDVKM. V trimming: 2 bases; J trimming: 8 bases; junction bases outside the gene matches: 7. For the CDR3, the DNA is TGTGCCAGCAGTTTACAAGTAGCGGGGGCGGATGAGCAGTTCTTC. This translates into CASSLQVAGADEQFF.

V is TRBV10-2 and J is TRBJ2-1; D perhaps matches TRBD1 (5 bases). CDR3 length equals 12 residues. Germline V gene lookup returns CDR1 WSHSY and CDR2 SAAADI. The V end was cut by 6 bases, the J end by 5 bases, with 8 bases between. CDR3 in amino acids: CASSRVDNEQFF. CDR3 DNA sequence: TGCGCCAGCAGCAGGGTAGACAATGAGCAGTTCTTC.

This clone came up many times. The chain has TRBV11-3 and TRBJ2-5; 7 bases fit TRBD2. Trimming removed 4 bases from V and 2 bases from J; junction bases left unmatched: 4. The CDR3 is 14 amino acids. The germline gives CDR1 SGHNT, CDR2 YENEEA. In DNA form, the CDR3 reads TGTGCCAGCAGCTATAGGCGGGGGCAAGAGACCCAGTACTTC. Translated: CASSYRRGQETQYF.

The chain couples TRBV29-1 to TRBJ2-1, with 12 bases fitting TRBD2. V lost 3 bases, J lost 5 bases, and 5 bases stayed unmatched. CDR3 size: 15 residues. CDR1 and CDR2 (germline): SQVTM, ANQGSEA. CDR3 nucleotides: TGCAGCGTTGAGCTAGCGGGGGGGCCTGACAATGAGCAGTTCTTC. Translating it yields CSVELAGGPDNEQFF.

The table lists this clone with many counts. The chain combines TRBV11-3 with TRBJ2-1; TRBD2 matches 7 bases. Germline CDR1 reads SGHNT; CDR2 reads YENEEA. The V gene end was trimmed by 5 bases and the J gene end by 10 bases; junction bases not matched to a gene: 14. The CDR3 consists of 15 residues. Written as DNA, the CDR3 is TGTGCCAGCAGCATTAGAGCGGGGTCGTCGCGGGAGCAGTTCTTC. The encoded protein is CASSIRAGSSREQFF.

In its sample, this clone was seen many times. The rearrangement links TRBV12-2 to TRBJ1-1. TRBV12-2 is assigned pseudogene status. The length of the CDR3 is 14 residues. The CDR3 DNA sequence: TGTGCCGTTGGAGTCCCTGGCGGGAACACTGAAGCTTTCTTT. Its protein is CAVGVPGGNTEAFF.

This clone showed up many times. V and J are TRBV11-3 and TRBJ1-5; D is unclear. Between the trimmed V and J ends, which lost 1 base and 0 bases, there was a span of 4 bases. This CDR3 contains 14 residues. CDR1 SGHNT and CDR2 YENEEA come from the germline V gene. CDR3 sequence reads: CASSLGGSNQPQHF. In nucleotides, the CDR3 is TGTGCCAGCAGCTTAGGGGGTAGCAATCAGCCCCAGCATTTT.

This chain connects TRBV6-8 to TRBJ2-2; D ambiguous. In germline, CDR1 is MNHGY, CDR2 SAAAGT. The V gene lost 5 bases and the J gene lost 4 bases, with 17 bases spanning the gap. The CDR3 is made up of 16 amino acids. CDR3 residues: CASSPLSRAPTGELFF. Here the CDR3 DNA reads TGTGCCAGCAGTCCCCTTAGTCGGGCACCCACCGGGGAGCTGTTTTTT.